Listed below are T cell receptor beta chains from one sample, sequenced in a study of regulatory and conventional T cells in RAG deficiency. The assay was immunoSEQ multiplex PCR, and TCRdb's table has in-frame clones only and misses some. Of some 30,000 clones detected, approximately 91% appear once; the ten largest clones hold roughly an eighth. These data were likewise used in another study, on regulatory T cells.

Material for sequencing was CD8+ T cells sorted from blood. Receptors originate from a human donor in good health. CDR3s include the opening cysteine and the closing phenylalanine or tryptophan. A D gene is named only where the DNA matches it firmly. Clone size, where shown, is once, few, many, or a class for clones that have expanded.

CDR3 protein: CASSKVREQYF; CDR3 DNA: TGTGCCAGCTCTAAAGTGAGGGAGCAGTACTTC; D gene: NA; V gene: TRBV16; clone size: few; J gene: TRBJ2-7
CDR3 protein: CASSVTWWGNEKLFF; CDR3 DNA: TGTGCCAGCAGCGTTACTTGGTGGGGGAATGAAAAACTGTTTTTT; D gene: NA; V gene: TRBV11-2; clone size: NA; J gene: TRBJ1-4
CDR3 protein: CASSLGQGAYEQYF; CDR3 DNA: TGTGCCAGCAGTTTAGGACAGGGGGCTTACGAGCAGTACTTC; D gene: TRBD1; V gene: TRBV28; clone size: NA; J gene: TRBJ2-7
CDR3 protein: CASSFGSGGSNEQFF; CDR3 DNA: TGTGCCAGCAGCTTCGGATCGGGAGGTTCCAATGAGCAGTTCTTC; D gene: TRBD2; V gene: TRBV7-9; clone size: NA; J gene: TRBJ2-1
CDR3 protein: CASSIGLDTQYF; CDR3 DNA: TGTGCCAGTAGTATAGGGTTAGATACGCAGTATTTT; D gene: NA; V gene: TRBV19; clone size: NA; J gene: TRBJ2-3
CDR3 protein: CASSLAGPADTQYF; CDR3 DNA: TGCGCCAGCAGCTTGGCCGGGCCGGCAGATACGCAGTATTTT; D gene: NA; V gene: TRBV5-1; clone size: NA; J gene: TRBJ2-3
CDR3 protein: CASSLRDSDSPLHF; CDR3 DNA: TGCGCCAGCAGCTTGAGGGATTCCGATTCACCCCTCCACTTT; D gene: NA; V gene: TRBV5-1; clone size: NA; J gene: TRBJ1-6
CDR3 protein: CASSQDSTNYGYTF; CDR3 DNA: TGCGCCAGCAGCCAGGACAGTACTAACTATGGCTACACCTTC; D gene: NA; V gene: TRBV5-1; clone size: NA; J gene: TRBJ1-2
CDR3 protein: CSVEPSWAGETQYF; CDR3 DNA: TGCAGCGTTGAACCCTCTTGGGCAGGGGAGACCCAGTACTTC; D gene: NA; V gene: TRBV29-1; clone size: NA; J gene: TRBJ2-5
CDR3 protein: CASSFKRGNTGELFF; CDR3 DNA: TGTGCCAGCAGCTTCAAGCGGGGAAACACCGGGGAGCTGTTTTTT; D gene: TRBD2; V gene: TRBV7-6; clone size: NA; J gene: TRBJ2-2
CDR3 protein: CASSLKSVANTEAFF; CDR3 DNA: TGTGCCAGCAGCTTGAAGTCGGTAGCGAACACTGAAGCTTTCTTT; D gene: NA; V gene: TRBV5-4; clone size: NA; J gene: TRBJ1-1
CDR3 protein: CATRQGAKAFF; CDR3 DNA: TGTGCCACCAGACAGGGGGCGAAGGCTTTCTTT; D gene: TRBD1; V gene: TRBV10-3; clone size: NA; J gene: TRBJ1-1
CDR3 protein: CSAAPTSEQYF; CDR3 DNA: TGCAGTGCCGCCCCGACCAGCGAACAGTACTTC; D gene: NA; V gene: TRBV20-1; clone size: NA; J gene: TRBJ2-7
CDR3 protein: CASSPLGLASSYEQYF; CDR3 DNA: TGCGCCAGCAGCCCGCTGGGACTAGCAAGCTCCTACGAGCAGTACTTC; D gene: TRBD2; V gene: TRBV5-1; clone size: NA; J gene: TRBJ2-7
CDR3 protein: CASSSLPPENSPLHF; CDR3 DNA: TGTGCCAGCAGTTCGCTACCCCCAGAAAATTCACCCCTCCACTTT; D gene: NA; V gene: TRBV27; clone size: once; J gene: TRBJ1-6
CDR3 protein: CASRTRAKQETQYF; CDR3 DNA: TGTGCCAGCAGGACCAGGGCTAAACAAGAGACCCAGTACTTC; D gene: NA; V gene: TRBV7-8; clone size: NA; J gene: TRBJ2-5
CDR3 protein: CASSPKGPNNSPLHF; CDR3 DNA: TGTGCCAGCAGCCCAAAGGGACCGAATAATTCACCCCTCCACTTT; D gene: NA; V gene: TRBV5-8; clone size: NA; J gene: TRBJ1-6
CDR3 protein: CASSLLAPAGDEQFF; CDR3 DNA: TGTGCCAGCAGCTTACTGGCCCCGGCCGGCGATGAGCAGTTCTTC; D gene: NA; V gene: TRBV7-6; clone size: few; J gene: TRBJ2-1
CDR3 protein: CASSYGGATEAFF; CDR3 DNA: TGTGCCAGCAGTTACGGGGGTGCCACTGAAGCTTTCTTT; D gene: NA; V gene: TRBV6-5; clone size: NA; J gene: TRBJ1-1
CDR3 protein: CATSGTSLDTQYF; CDR3 DNA: TGTGCCACCTCCGGGACTAGCTTAGATACGCAGTATTTT; D gene: TRBD2; V gene: TRBV10-3; clone size: NA; J gene: TRBJ2-3
CDR3 protein: CASSSRRTGFGWGYTF; CDR3 DNA: TGTGCCAGCAGTTCCAGGCGGACAGGGTTCGGGTGGGGCTACACCTTC; D gene: TRBD1; V gene: TRBV27; clone size: NA; J gene: TRBJ1-2
CDR3 protein: CASSLVGSRLGDEQYF; CDR3 DNA: TGCGCCAGCAGCTTGGTTGGATCGCGTTTGGGGGACGAGCAGTACTTC; D gene: NA; V gene: TRBV5-1; clone size: NA; J gene: TRBJ2-7
CDR3 protein: CASRGQGYTEAFF; CDR3 DNA: TGTGCCAGCAGGGGACAGGGGTACACTGAAGCTTTCTTT; D gene: TRBD1; V gene: TRBV6-1; clone size: NA; J gene: TRBJ1-1
CDR3 protein: CASRGDTEAFF; CDR3 DNA: TGTGCCAGCAGGGGCGACACTGAAGCTTTCTTT; D gene: NA; V gene: TRBV28; clone size: few; J gene: TRBJ1-1
CDR3 protein: CASRSNYEQYF; CDR3 DNA: TGTGCCAGCAGAAGCAACTACGAGCAGTACTTC; D gene: NA; V gene: TRBV6-5; clone size: NA; J gene: TRBJ2-7
CDR3 protein: CAWSPGTATYEQYF; CDR3 DNA: TGTGCCTGGAGTCCCGGGACAGCGACCTACGAGCAGTACTTC; D gene: TRBD1; V gene: TRBV30; clone size: NA; J gene: TRBJ2-7
CDR3 protein: CASSFYSNQPQHF; CDR3 DNA: TGTGCCAGCAGCTTCTATAGCAATCAGCCCCAGCATTTT; D gene: NA; V gene: TRBV5-5; clone size: NA; J gene: TRBJ1-5
CDR3 protein: CASTRGLAETDTQYF; CDR3 DNA: TGTGCCAGCACCCGGGGACTAGCGGAGACAGATACGCAGTATTTT; D gene: TRBD2; V gene: TRBV6-5; clone size: NA; J gene: TRBJ2-3
CDR3 protein: CASSEWGVPGETQYF; CDR3 DNA: TGCGCCAGCAGTGAGTGGGGCGTTCCTGGGGAGACCCAGTACTTC; D gene: NA; V gene: TRBV10-2; clone size: NA; J gene: TRBJ2-5
CDR3 protein: CASSFAGDNEQFF; CDR3 DNA: TGTGCCAGCAGCTTTGCGGGAGACAATGAGCAGTTCTTC; D gene: TRBD2; V gene: TRBV7-9; clone size: NA; J gene: TRBJ2-1
CDR3 protein: CASSRSGTSGSNHYEQYF; CDR3 DNA: TGTGCCAGCAGCCGTTCCGGGACTAGCGGGAGTAATCACTACGAGCAGTACTTC; D gene: TRBD2; V gene: TRBV11-2; clone size: NA; J gene: TRBJ2-7
CDR3 protein: CTSSEGQGFDGYTF; CDR3 DNA: TGCACCAGCAGCGAGGGACAGGGATTCGATGGCTACACCTTC; D gene: NA; V gene: TRBV1; clone size: NA; J gene: TRBJ1-2
CDR3 protein: CASSALAYYEQYF; CDR3 DNA: TGTGCCAGCAGTGCTCTTGCCTACTACGAGCAGTACTTC; D gene: NA; V gene: TRBV2; clone size: NA; J gene: TRBJ2-7
CDR3 protein: CASSLVVGGPYEQYF; CDR3 DNA: TGTGCCAGCAGCTTAGTGGTGGGAGGGCCCTACGAGCAGTACTTC; D gene: TRBD2; V gene: TRBV7-2; clone size: NA; J gene: TRBJ2-7
CDR3 protein: CASSQWLAGSNEQFF; CDR3 DNA: TGTGCCAGCAGCCAATGGCTAGCGGGGAGCAATGAGCAGTTCTTC; D gene: TRBD2; V gene: TRBV4-2; clone size: NA; J gene: TRBJ2-1
CDR3 protein: CASSELGTSTQVNTEAFF; CDR3 DNA: TGTGCCAGTAGTGAACTTGGAACTTCTACCCAAGTGAACACTGAAGCTTTCTTT; D gene: NA; V gene: TRBV19; clone size: NA; J gene: TRBJ1-1
CDR3 protein: CASSQEIMGLAGTGELFF; CDR3 DNA: TGCGCCAGCAGCCAAGAGATAATGGGACTAGCGGGCACCGGGGAGCTGTTTTTT; D gene: TRBD2; V gene: TRBV4-1; clone size: NA; J gene: TRBJ2-2